This TCR beta chain is from a study of vaccination effects on CD4 cells after COVID-19. J gave up 5 bases and V 5 bases, and 7 bases lay outside the gene matches. This CDR3 is 13 amino acids long. Looked up from germline, CDR1 is SQVTM and CDR2 is ANQGSEA. As concerns this clone: Its antigen is unidentified.

TCRdb's table, derived via immunoSEQ multiplex PCR, lists solely in-frame clones and lacks some. Among around 30,000 clones, 75% to 90% were seen once, and the ten largest hold 5% to 6.5%. The ViraFEST assay expanded antigen-specific CD4+ T cells with viral peptide pools before sequencing. Subsequent to a culture period of 10 to 11 days, CD4+ T cells were isolated. Each participant was administered two doses of either the BNT162b2 or the mRNA-1273 vaccine. According to the study, vaccine recipients showed no prior SARS-CoV-2 infection and negative nucleocapsid antibodies. Each well held around 2 million PBMC cultured with 7.5 to 10 ug/ml peptides and around 10 IU/ml IL-2. Half the medium was swapped for IL-2 medium on days 3 and 7.

The material was CD4+ T cells from PBMCs cultured with SARS-CoV-2 spike peptides, obtained after COVID-19 vaccination. The sequence was obtained from a human donor who received a COVID-19 vaccine. Some clones in this sample may be carry-over from other donors' samples. The gene calls are TRBV29-1 and TRBJ2-5, with 8 nucleotides matching TRBD1. The CDR3: CSVPQGAGETQYF. The DNA for the CDR3 is TGCAGCGTTCCTCAGGGGGCTGGTGAGACCCAGTACTTC. Variable domain in full (rest from reference TRBV29-1 and TRBJ2-5): SAVISQKPSRDICQRGTSLTIQCQVDSQVTMMFWYRQQPGQSLTLIATANQGSEATYESGFVIDKFPISRPNLTFSTLTVSNMSPEDSSIYLCSVPQGAGETQYFGPGTRLLVL.